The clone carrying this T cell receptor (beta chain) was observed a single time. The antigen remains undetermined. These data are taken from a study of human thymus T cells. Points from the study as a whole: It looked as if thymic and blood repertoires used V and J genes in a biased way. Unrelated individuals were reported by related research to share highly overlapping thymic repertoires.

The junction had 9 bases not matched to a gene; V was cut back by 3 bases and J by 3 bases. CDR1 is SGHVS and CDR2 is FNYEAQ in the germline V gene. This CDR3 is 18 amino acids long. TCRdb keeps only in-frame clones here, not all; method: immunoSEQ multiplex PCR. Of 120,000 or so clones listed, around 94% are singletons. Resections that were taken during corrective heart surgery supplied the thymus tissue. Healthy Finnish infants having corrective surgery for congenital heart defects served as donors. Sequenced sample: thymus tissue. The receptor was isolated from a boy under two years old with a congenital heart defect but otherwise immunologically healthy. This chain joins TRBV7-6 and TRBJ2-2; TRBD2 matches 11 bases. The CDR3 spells CASSFTSGGFGDTGELFF. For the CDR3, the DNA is TGTGCCAGCAGCTTTACTAGCGGGGGCTTTGGGGACACCGGGGAGCTGTTTTTT.